The 26 T cell receptor beta chains below all came from one sample that was sequenced in a study of cytomegalovirus exposure and HLA in healthy donors. 13 Jbeta primers and 60 Vbeta primers were used for the PCR. This table comes from immunoSEQ multiplex PCR, and its TCRdb copy is limited to in-frame clones, with some not included. Of some 200,000 clones detected, 55% to 75% appear once; the ten largest clones hold about 2.8%. Material for sequencing was PBMCs. These receptors came from a middle-aged man in good health and CMV-seropositive.

In this sample, this clone turned up a few times. The chain combines TRBV11-2 with TRBJ1-5; 9 bases line up with TRBD1. The CDR3 is made up of 15 amino acids. J lost 7 bases, V lost 4 bases, and 8 bases had no gene match. Germline CDR1 is SGHAT and CDR2 is FQNNGV. The CDR3 loop reads CASSWRTGEGQPQHF. The DNA of the CDR3 is TGTGCCAGCAGCTGGAGGACAGGGGAAGGACAGCCCCAGCATTTT.

The chain is built from TRBV19 and TRBJ2-7; D ambiguous. CDR1 is LNHDA, CDR2 SQIVND, per germline (reference sequence). V was clipped by 3 bases and J by 8 bases, with 17 bases between them. The CDR3 has 14 residues. The CDR3 region is CASSISAGPQQQYF. The CDR3 DNA is TGTGCCAGTAGTATTTCGGCAGGCCCCCAGCAGCAGTACTTC.

CDR3 bases: TGTGCCAGCACCCGGGGAGAAGGCGCCTACGAGCAGTACTTC. Amino acid sequence: CASTRGEGAYEQYF. The V gene is TRBV6-5, the J gene TRBJ2-7, with a tentative D call TRBD2 (5 bases). V lost 7 bases and J 2 bases, leaving 15 bases between the germline ends. The germline V gene has CDR1 MNHEY and CDR2 SVGAGI. This CDR3 comprises 14 residues.

The CDR3 DNA follows: TGTGCCAGCTCACGTTCTACCGGGACACCTAATGAAAAACTGTTTTTT. It is translated as CASSRSTGTPNEKLFF. The chain has TRBV18 and TRBJ1-4; perhaps TRBD1 as D (6 bases). The germline gives CDR1 KGHSH, CDR2 LQKENI. CDR3 length: 16 residues. Trimming took 4 bases from V and 3 from J, leaving 15 bases between them. Complete variable domain (other parts from reference TRBV18 and TRBJ1-4): NAGVMQNPRHLVRRRGQEARLRCSPMKGHSHVYWYRQLPEEGLKFMVYLQKENIIDESGMPKERFSAEFPKEGPSILRIQQVVRGDSAAYFCASSRSTGTPNEKLFFGSGTQLSVL.

This clone has a single count. The chain recombines TRBV11-2 with TRBJ1-5; 7 bases agree with TRBD1. CDR1 SGHAT and CDR2 FQNNGV come from the germline V gene. The CDR3 spans 18 residues. V was pared by 5 bases and J by 0 bases, with 13 bases of the junction left unmatched. CDR3 bases: TGTGCCAGCAGCCGATCGAGACAGGGCGAGAATAGCAATCAGCCCCAGCATTTT. It codes for CASSRSRQGENSNQPQHF.

CDR3 nucleotides: TGTGCCAGCAGCTTAAACCCGGACGGAGGAGACTATGGCTACACCTTC. Translating gives CASSLNPDGGDYGYTF. This chain joins TRBV7-6 and TRBJ1-2; D not certain. Trimming removed 2 bases from V and 3 bases from J, with 16 bases in between. Germline CDR1 SGHVS, CDR2 FNYEAQ. CDR3 length: 16 residues. The full variable domain, rest sourced from reference TRBV7-6 and TRBJ1-2, is GAGVSQSPRYKVTKRGQDVALRCDPISGHVSLYWYRQALGQGPEFLTYFNYEAQQDKSGLPNDRFSAERPEGSISTLTIQRTEQRDSAMYRCASSLNPDGGDYGYTFGSGTRLTVV.

The gene calls are TRBV28 and TRBJ2-7; TRBD2 agrees at 8 bases. CDR3 size: 15 residues. CDR1 MDHEN and CDR2 SYDVKM come from the germline V gene. Trimming cost V 0 bases and J 0 bases; bases outside gene matches: 1. The CDR3 sequence: CASSLWTSDSYEQYF. The CDR3 bases are TGTGCCAGCAGTTTATGGACTAGCGACTCCTACGAGCAGTACTTC. Variable domain in full (rest from reference TRBV28 and TRBJ2-7): DVKVTQSSRYLVKRTGEKVFLECVQDMDHENMFWYRQDPGLGLRLIYFSYDVKMKEKGDIPEGYSVSREKKERFSLILESASTNQTSMYLCASSLWTSDSYEQYFGPGTRLTVT.

This clone was observed a handful of times. J is TRBJ2-1 and V is TRBV7-6; 13 bases line up with TRBD2. The V gene's germline CDR1 is SGHVS and CDR2 FNYEAQ. The CDR3 is 16 amino acids. V lost 1 base to trimming and J lost 8 bases; unmatched junction nucleotides: 5. The CDR3 reads CASSLVTSGGVDEQFF. The CDR3 DNA reads TGTGCCAGCAGCTTAGTCACTAGCGGGGGGGTCGATGAGCAGTTCTTC.

The CDR3 protein is CASSLLTASNQPQHF. The CDR3 bases are TGTGCCAGCAGTTTGCTTACAGCAAGCAATCAGCCCCAGCATTTT. The rearrangement links TRBV28 to TRBJ1-5; D remains unclear. This CDR3 region has 15 residues. Trimming took off 3 bases at V and 1 base at J, with 10 bases between the two ends. Per the germline V gene, CDR1 is MDHEN and CDR2 is SYDVKM.

This clone was observed a handful of times. The genes are TRBV2 and TRBJ1-4, with D tentatively TRBD1 (6 bases). Looked up from germline, CDR1 is SNHLY and CDR2 is FYNNEI. With 4 bases removed from V and 0 bases from J, the gap between germline ends came to 6 bases. This CDR3 spans 14 amino acids. The CDR3 protein is CASSGTATNEKLFF. The CDR3 DNA sequence: TGTGCCAGCAGTGGGACAGCAACTAATGAAAAACTGTTTTTT.

The V call is TRBV28, the J call TRBJ1-2, with 8 bases fitting TRBD1. The CDR3 has 16 amino acids. Losses at the gene ends were 4 bases for V and 4 bases for J; bases not matched to a gene: 11. CDR1 and CDR2 from the germline V gene are MDHEN and SYDVKM. CDR3 in DNA: TGTGCCAGCAGTTCGGGGGGTAAAGACAGGGGCTATGGCTACACCTTC. This sequence encodes CASSSGGKDRGYGYTF.

This clone was recorded a few times. This CDR3 is also generated by other DNA sequences in the sample. The chain has TRBV5-4 and TRBJ2-3; D is ambiguous. Trimming removed 4 bases at V and 0 bases at J, with 3 bases between. The V gene's germline CDR1 is SGHNT and CDR2 YYREEE (reference sequence). The CDR3 is made up of 12 amino acids. CDR3 sequence reads: CASSPSTDTQYF. The CDR3 DNA follows: TGTGCCAGCAGCCCTAGCACAGATACGCAGTATTTT.

The chain combines TRBV11-3 with TRBJ2-2; no reliable D call. V was cut by 2 bases and J by 1 base, with 8 bases left in between. From germline, CDR1 is SGHNT and CDR2 YENEEA. This CDR3 is 15 amino acids long. CDR3 residues: CASSLRSGNTGELFF. DNA of the CDR3: TGTGCCAGCAGCTTACGGAGTGGGAACACCGGGGAGCTGTTTTTT.

The chain is built from TRBV4-3 and TRBJ1-4; possibly TRBD1 for D (5 bases). The V end lost 0 bases, the J end lost 8 bases, and 16 bases lay between the germline ends. Germline V CDR1 and CDR2: LGHNA, YSLEER. The CDR3 is 16 residues long. The CDR3 reads CASSQDPGGGVEKLFF. Written as DNA, the CDR3 is TGCGCCAGCAGCCAAGATCCGGGGGGAGGAGTAGAAAAACTGTTTTTT.

This clone has more than one count but fewer than ten. The chain couples TRBV6-6 to TRBJ1-4; no firm D call. From germline, CDR1 is MNHNY and CDR2 SVGAGI (reference sequence). The CDR3 sequence is 14 residues long. The V end lost 2 bases, the J end lost 6 bases, and 10 bases lay between the germline ends. The CDR3: CASSYRGFDEKLFF. CDR3 DNA sequence: TGTGCCAGCAGTTACCGAGGGTTCGATGAAAAACTGTTTTTT.

This chain links TRBV19 with TRBJ2-5; TRBD1 agrees at 8 bases. Germline CDR1 is LNHDA and CDR2 is SQIVND (reference sequence). Unmatched junction bases numbered 4, after V lost 8 bases and J lost 2 bases. The CDR3 runs 13 residues. The CDR3 region has the DNA TGTGCCAGTGGAACAGGGGGTCAAGAGACCCAGTACTTC. It codes for CASGTGGQETQYF. Full variable domain (outside the CDR3, taken from reference TRBV19 and TRBJ2-5): DGGITQSPKYLFRKEGQNVTLSCEQNLNHDAMYWYRQDPGQGLRLIYYSQIVNDFQKGDIAEGYSVSREKKESFPLTVTSAQKNPTAFYLCASGTGGQETQYFGPGTRLLVL.

The chain combines TRBV2 with TRBJ1-2; 10 bases match TRBD1. V lost 6 bases and J lost 8; bases outside the gene matches: 9. The CDR3 contains 14 residues. Germline V CDR1 and CDR2: SNHLY, FYNNEI. The CDR3 DNA is TGTGCCAGCAGCGCGGGACAGGGGACCCCAGGCTACACCTTC. Encoded protein: CASSAGQGTPGYTF.

J is TRBJ2-5 and V is TRBV5-1; 8 bases line up with TRBD1. Germline V gives CDR1 SGHRS, CDR2 YFSETQ. V lost 1 base, J lost 2 bases, and 7 bases stayed unmatched. This CDR3 region has 16 residues. CDR3: CASSLIPGTGQETQYF. The CDR3 DNA reads as TGCGCCAGCAGCTTGATCCCCGGGACAGGACAAGAGACCCAGTACTTC. Looking up the rest from reference TRBV5-1 and TRBJ2-5 gives the full variable domain: KAGVTQTPRYLIKTRGQQVTLSCSPISGHRSVSWYQQTPGQGLQFLFEYFSETQRNKGNFPGRFSGRQFSNSRSEMNVSTLELGDSALYLCASSLIPGTGQETQYFGPGTRLLVL.

This chain connects TRBV4-1 to TRBJ1-6, with a possible D match to TRBD1 (6 bases). The germline CDR1 and CDR2 sequences are MGHRA and YSYEKL. With 3 bases removed from V and 10 bases from J, the gap between germline ends came to 13 bases. This CDR3 spans 14 amino acids. The CDR3 protein is CASSQGRGWSPLHF. The CDR3 DNA is TGCGCCAGCAGCCAGGGAAGGGGGTGGTCACCCCTCCACTTT.

This clone was detected once. The V gene is TRBV9, the J gene TRBJ2-3, with 9 bases matching TRBD1. From germline, CDR1 is SGDLS and CDR2 YYNGEE. This CDR3 has 15 residues. The junction had 3 bases not matched to a gene; V was cut back by 3 bases and J by 1 base. For the CDR3, the DNA is TGTGCCAGCAGCGCAAGACAGGGGGGCACAGATACGCAGTATTTT. Translating it yields CASSARQGGTDTQYF.

The sample holds a few counts of this clone. This sequence joins TRBV10-1 and TRBJ1-2; D unclear. Germline CDR1 reads WNHNN; CDR2 reads SYGVQD (reference sequence). This CDR3 comprises 11 residues. The V end lost 3 bases, the J end lost 4 bases, and 3 bases lay between the germline ends. As DNA, the CDR3 is TGCGCCAGCAGTGACGGCTATGGCTACACCTTC. It is translated as CASSDGYGYTF.

The rearrangement links TRBV28 to TRBJ2-4; D is undetermined. CDR3 length equals 13 residues. Germline lookup yields CDR1 MDHEN and CDR2 SYDVKM. V was shortened by 6 bases and J by 8 bases, with 14 bases between the two germline ends. The chain's CDR3 is CASSPGSAYIQYF. CDR3 nucleotides: TGTGCCAGCAGCCCCGGGTCAGCATACATTCAGTACTTC. Variable domain in full (rest from reference TRBV28 and TRBJ2-4): DVKVTQSSRYLVKRTGEKVFLECVQDMDHENMFWYRQDPGLGLRLIYFSYDVKMKEKGDIPEGYSVSREKKERFSLILESASTNQTSMYLCASSPGSAYIQYFGAGTRLSVL.

V is TRBV29-1 and J is TRBJ1-1; D remains unclear. The V and J ends lost 8 bases and 3 bases respectively, with 13 bases between them. This CDR3 region has 12 residues. Per germline, CDR1 SQVTM and CDR2 ANQGSEA. CDR3 in DNA: TGCAGCACTGGGAGGAGGGACACTGAAGCTTTCTTT. Residues: CSTGRRDTEAFF.

The chain recombines TRBV9 with TRBJ2-7; D is possibly TRBD1 (6 bases). The CDR3 runs to 16 residues. Looked up from germline, CDR1 is SGDLS and CDR2 is YYNGEE. The V end lost 4 bases, the J end lost 0 bases, and 17 bases lay between the germline ends. The CDR3 spells CASSLAPGTPSYEQYF. In DNA form, the CDR3 reads TGTGCCAGCAGCCTCGCCCCCGGGACACCCTCCTACGAGCAGTACTTC.

The chain recombines TRBV5-1 with TRBJ2-7; 7 bases are a match to TRBD1. The length of the CDR3 is 17 residues. Germline-derived CDR1 and CDR2 are SGHRS and YFSETQ. V lost 0 bases and J lost 6; bases outside the gene matches: 15. This CDR3 is CASSLGGSAQGKGEQYF. CDR3 in DNA: TGCGCCAGCAGCTTGGGAGGTTCGGCACAGGGGAAAGGCGAGCAGTACTTC.

The genes are TRBV15 and TRBJ1-2; D possibly corresponds to TRBD1 (5 bases). The germline V gene has CDR1 LNHNV and CDR2 YYDKDF (reference sequence). Trimming took off 1 base at V and 6 bases at J, with 18 bases between the two ends. The CDR3 is 16 amino acids. The CDR3 DNA is TGTGCCACCAGCAGAGTCTCGGAGACAGCTGGGGATGGCTACACCTTC. The encoded protein is CATSRVSETAGDGYTF.